This T cell receptor (beta chain) was retrieved from a study of Ad26.COV2.S vaccination and SARS-CoV-2 variants. Overall study context: In the study, Ad26.COV2.S was injected intramuscularly once, or twice 56 days apart.

The CDR3 extends over 14 amino acids. Trimming cost V 4 bases and J 7 bases, with 17 bases left between them. Germline CDR1 SGDLS, CDR2 YYNGEE. TCRdb's table, derived via immunoSEQ multiplex PCR, lists solely in-frame clones and lacks some. The table has 200,000 to 250,000 clones, approximately 87% seen once. The treatment: 15 to 20 received Ad26.COV2.S at low or high dose, single or two shots; about 5 received placebo; per-sample allocation not given. Day 63 after the first injection of vaccine or placebo was the sampling time. V and J are TRBV9 and TRBJ1-2; TRBD1 might be the D (5 bases). This specimen was peripheral blood, taken in a trial of Ad26.COV2.S vaccine versus placebo. This receptor was taken from a person aged 18-65 years who received the Ad26.COV2.S COVID-19 vaccine or a placebo. For the CDR3, the DNA is TGTGCCAGCAGCCCTTCTTGGGGGGGTGTTGGCTACACCTTC. Amino acids: CASSPSWGGVGYTF.